Listed below are T cell receptor beta chains from one sample, sequenced in a study of CD8 T cells in Susac syndrome. One entry per CDR3 protein, called by TCRdb with MiXCR from the immunoSEQ multiplex PCR reads. The sample consists of about 400,000 distinct CDR3 sequences, roughly 85% of them appearing once. The sample comprised CD8+ T cells from PBMCs. The receptor set was obtained from a human donor with multiple sclerosis. The CDR3 runs from the conserved cysteine through the conserved F or W. The order of the fields is CDR3 protein, CDR3 DNA, D gene, V gene, J gene, clone size. A D gene is named only where the DNA matches it firmly. Expanded clones get a size class; other rows say once, few or many, or leave the size out.

CDR3: CASSTVGQGGHQPQHF
DNA: TGTGCCAGCAGTACTGTCGGACAGGGAGGGCATCAGCCCCAGCATTTT
D: TRBD1
V: TRBV12-3/TRBV12-4
J: TRBJ1-5
size: NA

CDR3: CASSFPGTTEAFF
DNA: TGTGCCAGCAGTTTTCCGGGAACAACTGAAGCTTTCTTT
D: NA
V: TRBV12-3/TRBV12-4
J: TRBJ1-1
size: once

CDR3: CASSYVGTGAGSYEQYF
DNA: TGTGCCAGCAGCTACGTCGGGACAGGGGCAGGCTCCTACGAGCAGTACTTC
D: TRBD1
V: TRBV7-2
J: TRBJ2-7
size: NA

CDR3: CASFKASGGDNEQFF
DNA: TGTGCCAGCTTTAAGGCTAGCGGGGGGGACAATGAGCAGTTCTTC
D: TRBD2
V: TRBV5-4
J: TRBJ2-1
size: NA

CDR3: CASSRGTSGAPYNEQFF
DNA: TGTGCCAGCAGCCGGGGGACTAGCGGGGCCCCCTACAATGAGCAGTTCTTC
D: TRBD2
V: TRBV3-1
J: TRBJ2-1
size: NA

CDR3: CASSYSRGGNGVGELFF
DNA: TGTGCCAGCAGTTACTCGAGAGGCGGGAATGGGGTCGGGGAGCTGTTTTTT
D: NA
V: TRBV6-5
J: TRBJ2-2
size: NA

CDR3: CAWTRDRDNEQFF
DNA: TGTGCCTGGACCCGGGACAGGGACAATGAGCAGTTCTTC
D: TRBD1
V: TRBV30
J: TRBJ2-1
size: NA

CDR3: CASSHFSREEATDTQYF
DNA: TGTGCCAGCAGCCACTTCTCTCGGGAGGAAGCCACAGATACGCAGTATTTT
D: TRBD2
V: TRBV14
J: TRBJ2-3
size: NA

CDR3: CASSETSTANTEAFF
DNA: TGCGCCAGCAGTGAGACTTCGACAGCCAACACTGAAGCTTTCTTT
D: NA
V: TRBV10-2
J: TRBJ1-1
size: NA

CDR3: CASILGRSDYTDTQYF
DNA: TGTGCCAGCATCCTGGGTCGGTCCGACTACACAGATACGCAGTATTTT
D: NA
V: TRBV28
J: TRBJ2-3
size: NA

CDR3: CASSLEQHEQYF
DNA: TGTGCCAGCAGCTTAGAACAGCACGAGCAGTACTTC
D: NA
V: TRBV11-2
J: TRBJ2-7
size: NA

CDR3: CASSGWDRDNSPLHF
DNA: TGTGCCAGCAGTGGTTGGGACAGAGATAATTCACCCCTCCACTTT
D: TRBD1
V: TRBV25-1
J: TRBJ1-6
size: NA

CDR3: CASSSGPTGYEQYF
DNA: TGTGCCAGCAGTTCGGGACCGACCGGCTACGAGCAGTACTTC
D: NA
V: TRBV6-5
J: TRBJ2-7
size: NA

CDR3: CASSYGGREEKLFF
DNA: TGTGCCAGCAGTTACGGGGGAAGAGAGGAAAAACTGTTTTTT
D: NA
V: TRBV6-5
J: TRBJ1-4
size: few

CDR3: CASKLQGASNTGELFF
DNA: TGTGCCAGCAAATTACAGGGGGCATCGAACACCGGGGAGCTGTTTTTT
D: TRBD1
V: TRBV27
J: TRBJ2-2
size: NA

CDR3: CASSWGTSGSSNEQFF
DNA: TGTGCCAGCAGTTGGGGGACTAGCGGGAGTTCCAATGAGCAGTTCTTC
D: TRBD2
V: TRBV27
J: TRBJ2-1
size: NA

CDR3: CSGRLAGGNTFTDTQYF
DNA: TGCAGCGGCAGACTAGCGGGGGGGAATACATTCACAGATACGCAGTATTTT
D: TRBD2
V: TRBV29-1
J: TRBJ2-3
size: NA

CDR3: CASSPPGTPGELFF
DNA: TGCGCCAGCAGCCCGCCAGGGACCCCCGGGGAGCTGTTTTTT
D: NA
V: TRBV4-1
J: TRBJ2-2
size: NA

CDR3: CASSYLGTGGKEQYF
DNA: TGTGCCAGCAGCTATTTAGGGACAGGGGGAAAGGAGCAGTACTTC
D: TRBD1
V: TRBV13
J: TRBJ2-7
size: NA